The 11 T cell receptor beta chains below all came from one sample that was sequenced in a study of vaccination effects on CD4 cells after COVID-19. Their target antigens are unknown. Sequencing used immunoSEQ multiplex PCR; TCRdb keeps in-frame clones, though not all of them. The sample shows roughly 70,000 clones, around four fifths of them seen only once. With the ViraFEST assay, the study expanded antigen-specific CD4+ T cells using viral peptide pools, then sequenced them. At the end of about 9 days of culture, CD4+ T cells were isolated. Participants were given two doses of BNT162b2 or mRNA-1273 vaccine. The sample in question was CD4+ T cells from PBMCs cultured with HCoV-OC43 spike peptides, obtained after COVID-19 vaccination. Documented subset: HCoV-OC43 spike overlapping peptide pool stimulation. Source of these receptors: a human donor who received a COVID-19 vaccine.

The CDR3 here is CASAQRGGLSYV. Written as DNA, the CDR3 is TGTGCCAGCGCTCAAAGGGGGGGGCTCTCATACGTC. This rearrangement joins TRBV5-8 to TRBJ2-7, with a weak D call TRBD2 (7 bases). V lost 7 bases to trimming and J lost 13 bases, with 21 bases between them. Germline loops: CDR1 SGHTS, CDR2 YDEGEE. The CDR3 consists of 12 residues.

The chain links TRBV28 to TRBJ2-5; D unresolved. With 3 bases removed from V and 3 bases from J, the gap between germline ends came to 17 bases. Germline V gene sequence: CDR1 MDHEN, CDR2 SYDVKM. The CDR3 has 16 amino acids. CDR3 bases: TGTGCCAGCAGTTTTTCGATGGGTCAGGAGAAAGAGACCCAGTACTTC. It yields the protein CASSFSMGQEKETQYF. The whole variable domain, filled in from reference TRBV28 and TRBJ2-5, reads DVKVTQSSRYLVKRTGEKVFLECVQDMDHENMFWYRQDPGLGLRLIYFSYDVKMKEKGDIPEGYSVSREKKERFSLILESASTNQTSMYLCASSFSMGQEKETQYFGPGTRLLVL.

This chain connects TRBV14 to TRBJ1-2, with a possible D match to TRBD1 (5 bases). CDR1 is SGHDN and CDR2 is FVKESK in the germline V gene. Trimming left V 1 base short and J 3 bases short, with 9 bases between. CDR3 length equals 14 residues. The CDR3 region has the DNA TGTGCCAGCAGCCAAGTGAGCAGGGACTATGGCTACACCTTC. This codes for CASSQVSRDYGYTF.

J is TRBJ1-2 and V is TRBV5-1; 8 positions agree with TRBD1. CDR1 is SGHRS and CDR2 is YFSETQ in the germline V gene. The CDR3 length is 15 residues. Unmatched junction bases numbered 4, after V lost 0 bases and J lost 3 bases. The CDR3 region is CASSLARGQDYGYTF. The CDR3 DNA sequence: TGCGCCAGCAGCTTGGCCAGGGGGCAAGACTATGGCTACACCTTC.

CDR3 coding DNA: TGTGCCAGCAGTCGGACAGCCTCTGGGGCTGGGGCCAACGTCCTGACTTTC. Translated: CASSRTASGAGANVLTF. The rearrangement uses TRBV6-2 or TRBV6-3 and TRBJ2-6; D might be TRBD1 (6 bases). The CDR3 runs 17 residues. The V end was cut by 5 bases, the J end by 2 bases, with 16 bases between. Germline CDR1 MNHEY, CDR2 SVGEGT.

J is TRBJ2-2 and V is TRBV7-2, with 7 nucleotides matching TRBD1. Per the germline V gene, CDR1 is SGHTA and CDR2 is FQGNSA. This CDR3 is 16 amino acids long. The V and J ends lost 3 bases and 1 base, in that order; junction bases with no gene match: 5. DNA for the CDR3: TGTGCCAGCAGCTTCGCCGGGACAGAGAACACCGGGGAGCTGTTTTTT. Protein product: CASSFAGTENTGELFF.

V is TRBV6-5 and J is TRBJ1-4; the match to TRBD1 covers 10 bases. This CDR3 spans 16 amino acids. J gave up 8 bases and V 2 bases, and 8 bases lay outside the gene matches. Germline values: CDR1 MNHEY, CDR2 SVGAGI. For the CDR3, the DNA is TGTGCCAGCAGTTACGCCGGGACAGGGGTGGGGGAAAAACTGTTTTTT. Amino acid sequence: CASSYAGTGVGEKLFF.

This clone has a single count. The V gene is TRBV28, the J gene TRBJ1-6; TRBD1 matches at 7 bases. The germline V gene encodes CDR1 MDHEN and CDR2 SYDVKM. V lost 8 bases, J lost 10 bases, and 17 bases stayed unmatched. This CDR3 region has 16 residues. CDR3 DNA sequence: TGTGCCAGCTCACAAGATACGACAGGGTTTTGGTCACCCCTCCACTTT. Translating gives CASSQDTTGFWSPLHF. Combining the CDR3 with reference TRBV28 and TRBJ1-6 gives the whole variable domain DVKVTQSSRYLVKRTGEKVFLECVQDMDHENMFWYRQDPGLGLRLIYFSYDVKMKEKGDIPEGYSVSREKKERFSLILESASTNQTSMYLCASSQDTTGFWSPLHFGNGTRLTVT.

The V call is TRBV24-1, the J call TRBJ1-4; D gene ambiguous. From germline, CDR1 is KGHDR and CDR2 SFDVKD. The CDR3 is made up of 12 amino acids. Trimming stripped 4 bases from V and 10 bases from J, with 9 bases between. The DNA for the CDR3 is TGTGCCACCAGTGACTCGGGTGTAAAACTGTTTTTT. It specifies CATSDSGVKLFF.

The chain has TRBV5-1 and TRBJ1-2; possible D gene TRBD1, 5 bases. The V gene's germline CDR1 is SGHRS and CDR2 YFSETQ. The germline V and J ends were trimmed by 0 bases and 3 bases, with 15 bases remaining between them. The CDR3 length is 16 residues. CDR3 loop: CASSLASDGGDYGYTF. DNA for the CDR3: TGCGCCAGCAGCTTGGCCAGCGACGGGGGGGACTATGGCTACACCTTC.

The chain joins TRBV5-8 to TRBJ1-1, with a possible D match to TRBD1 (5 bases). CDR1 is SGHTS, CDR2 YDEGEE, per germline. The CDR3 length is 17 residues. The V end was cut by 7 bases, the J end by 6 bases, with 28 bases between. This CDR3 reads CASPNIPGDPPRPEAFF. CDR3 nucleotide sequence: TGTGCCAGCCCGAATATACCGGGGGACCCTCCTCGCCCTGAAGCTTTCTTT.